These 8 T cell receptor beta chains share one sample of origin, sequenced in a study of cytomegalovirus exposure and HLA in healthy donors. In the PCR, 60 Vbeta and 13 Jbeta primers were used. Using immunoSEQ multiplex PCR, the repertoire was profiled, and TCRdb retains in-frame clones only, with some absent. The sample comprises over 100,000 clones, approximately 73% of which are singletons, and around 7.7% rests with the top ten. The specimen was PBMCs. These receptor sequences come from a man aged 35 to 55 in good health and CMV-seronegative.

The V call is TRBV7-9, the J call TRBJ2-7; D remains ambiguous. CDR1 is SEHNR and CDR2 is FQNEAQ in the germline V gene (reference sequence). V was trimmed by 5 bases and J by 2 bases, leaving 7 bases between them. The CDR3 extends over 12 amino acids. CDR3 residues: CASSLTTYEQYF. In nucleotides, the CDR3 is TGTGCCAGCAGCCTTACTACCTACGAGCAGTACTTC.

The gene calls are TRBV28 and TRBJ1-5; 8 bases match TRBD1. V trimming: 6 bases; J trimming: 6 bases; junction bases outside the gene matches: 4. The CDR3 is made up of 13 amino acids. CDR1 and CDR2 from the germline V gene are MDHEN and SYDVKM. CDR3 region: CASRPGGSQPQHF. For the CDR3, the DNA is TGTGCCAGCAGACCAGGGGGCTCTCAGCCCCAGCATTTT.

V usage is TRBV6-6 and J usage is TRBJ2-1; 9 bases line up with TRBD2. This CDR3 region has 15 residues. V shed 2 bases and J 8 bases; nucleotides not matched to a gene: 7. CDR1 MNHNY and CDR2 SVGAGI come from the germline V gene (reference sequence). CDR3 nucleotides: TGTGCCAGCAGTTACAAGGCGGGGGGGCCACATGAGCAGTTCTTC. It translates to CASSYKAGGPHEQFF.

This clone turned up a few times. This chain joins TRBV7-9 and TRBJ2-3, with a weak D call TRBD1 (5 bases). This CDR3 is built from 14 residues. Germline V gene sequence: CDR1 SEHNR, CDR2 FQNEAQ (reference sequence). V lost 2 bases, J lost 6 bases, and 12 bases lay in between. The CDR3 DNA reads TGTGCCAGCAGCTTACCCGACAGCGCGGATACGCAGTATTTT. As protein: CASSLPDSADTQYF.

The chain joins TRBV18 to TRBJ2-7; 14 bases fit TRBD2. V lost 4 bases and J lost 0; bases outside the gene matches: 8. This CDR3 spans 18 amino acids. Germline-derived CDR1 and CDR2 are KGHSH and LQKENI. CDR3 DNA: TGTGCCAGCTCACATACAGGACTAGCGGGGGGCCACTCCTACGAGCAGTACTTC. It yields the protein CASSHTGLAGGHSYEQYF.

The chain employs TRBV30 and TRBJ1-3; D uncertain. Germline CDR1 reads GTSNPN; CDR2 reads SVGIG (reference sequence). The CDR3 sequence is 12 residues long. The V end lost 6 bases, the J end lost 0 bases, and 6 bases lay between the germline ends. The CDR3 coding sequence is TGTGCCTGCCTAGACTCTGGAAACACCATATATTTT. Translating gives CACLDSGNTIYF. Together with reference TRBV30 and TRBJ1-3, the CDR3 gives the full variable domain: SQTIHQWPATLVQPVGSPLSLECTVEGTSNPNLYWYRQAAGRGLQLLFYSVGIGQISSEVPQNLSASRPQDRQFILSSKKLLLSDSGFYLCACLDSGNTIYFGEGSWLTVV.

This clone has a handful of counts. This rearrangement joins TRBV7-2 to TRBJ2-1; D is possibly TRBD2 (6 bases). This CDR3 contains 16 residues. The V end was cut by 5 bases, the J end by 4 bases, with 18 bases between. Per the germline V gene, CDR1 is SGHTA and CDR2 is FQGNSA. The CDR3 nucleotides read TGTGCCAGCAGCCCTATTAGGCCGGGGAGGTACAATGAGCAGTTCTTC. It is translated as CASSPIRPGRYNEQFF.

This sequence joins TRBV4-1 and TRBJ2-1; D is perhaps TRBD1 (5 bases). Germline loops: CDR1 MGHRA, CDR2 YSYEKL. This CDR3 contains 17 residues. The V gene lost 2 bases and the J gene lost 4 bases, with 18 bases spanning the gap. The CDR3 is CASSQSPSRARYNEQFF. The CDR3 coding sequence is TGCGCCAGCAGCCAATCCCCCAGCAGGGCGAGATACAATGAGCAGTTCTTC.